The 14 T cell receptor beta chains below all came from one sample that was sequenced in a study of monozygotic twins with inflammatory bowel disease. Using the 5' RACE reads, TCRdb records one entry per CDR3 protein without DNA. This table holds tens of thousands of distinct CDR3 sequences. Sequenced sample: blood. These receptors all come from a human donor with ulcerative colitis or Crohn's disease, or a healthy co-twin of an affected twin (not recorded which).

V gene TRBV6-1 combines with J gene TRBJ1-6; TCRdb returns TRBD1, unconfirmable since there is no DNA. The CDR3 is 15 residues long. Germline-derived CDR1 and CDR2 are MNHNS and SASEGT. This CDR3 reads CASSLQGAVGSPLHF.

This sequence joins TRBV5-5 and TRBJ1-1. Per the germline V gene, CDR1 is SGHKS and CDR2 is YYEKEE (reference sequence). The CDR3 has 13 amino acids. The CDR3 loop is CASSLVSVQEAFF. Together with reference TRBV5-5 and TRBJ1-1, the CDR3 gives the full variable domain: DAGVTQSPTHLIKTRGQQVTLRCSPISGHKSVSWYQQVLGQGPQFIFQYYEKEERGRGNFPDRFSARQFPNYSSELNVNALLLGDSALYLCASSLVSVQEAFFGQGTRLTVV.

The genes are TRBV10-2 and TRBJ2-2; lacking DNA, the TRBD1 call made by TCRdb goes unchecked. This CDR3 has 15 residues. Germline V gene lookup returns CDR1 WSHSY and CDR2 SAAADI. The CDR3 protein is CASRTPDRGPGELFF.

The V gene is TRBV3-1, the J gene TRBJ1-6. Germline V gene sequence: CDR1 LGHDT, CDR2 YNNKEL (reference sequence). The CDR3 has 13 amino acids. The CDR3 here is CASSQIDRSPLHF. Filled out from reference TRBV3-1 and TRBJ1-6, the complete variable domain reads DTAVSQTPKYLVTQMGNDKSIKCEQNLGHDTMYWYKQDSKKFLKIMFSYNNKELIINETVPNRFSPKSPDKAHLNLHINSLELGDSAVYFCASSQIDRSPLHFGNGTRLTVT.

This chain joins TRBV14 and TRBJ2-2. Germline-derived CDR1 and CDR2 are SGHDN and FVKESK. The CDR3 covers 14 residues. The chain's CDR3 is CASSQAIGTGELFF.

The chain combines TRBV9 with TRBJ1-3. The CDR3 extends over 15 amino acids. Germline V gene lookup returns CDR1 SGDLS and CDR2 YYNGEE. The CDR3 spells CASSAISGSGNTIYF.

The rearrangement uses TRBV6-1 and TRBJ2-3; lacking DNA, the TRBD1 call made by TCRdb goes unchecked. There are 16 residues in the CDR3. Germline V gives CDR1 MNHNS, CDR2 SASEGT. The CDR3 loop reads CASNSPGTGDADTQYF.

CDR3 protein: CASSLEFSYNSPLHF. V and J are TRBV5-4 and TRBJ1-6. The length of the CDR3 is 15 residues. The germline gives CDR1 SGHNT, CDR2 YYREEE (reference sequence).

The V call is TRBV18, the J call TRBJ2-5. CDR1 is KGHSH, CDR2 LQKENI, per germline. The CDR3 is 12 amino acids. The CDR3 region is CASSPRSETQYF.

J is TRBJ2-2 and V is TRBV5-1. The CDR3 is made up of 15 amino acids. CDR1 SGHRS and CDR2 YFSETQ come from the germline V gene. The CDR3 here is CASTWIDGNAGELFF.

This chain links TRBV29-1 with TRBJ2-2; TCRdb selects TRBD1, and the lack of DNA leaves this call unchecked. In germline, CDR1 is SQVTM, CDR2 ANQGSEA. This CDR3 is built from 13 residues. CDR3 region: CSAGQDNTGELFF.

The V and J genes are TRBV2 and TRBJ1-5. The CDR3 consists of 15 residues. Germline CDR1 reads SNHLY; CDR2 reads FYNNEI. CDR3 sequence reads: CASSGGDFLDQPQHF.

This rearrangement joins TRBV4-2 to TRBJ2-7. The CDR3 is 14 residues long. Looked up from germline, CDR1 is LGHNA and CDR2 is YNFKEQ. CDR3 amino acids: CASSQMGSTYEQYF.

The CDR3 sequence: CATRDRSYEQYF. This chain links TRBV15 with TRBJ2-7. The CDR3 runs 12 residues. CDR1 LNHNV and CDR2 YYDKDF come from the germline V gene (reference sequence). Full variable domain (remainder filled in from reference TRBV15 and TRBJ2-7): DAMVIQNPRYQVTQFGKPVTLSCSQTLNHNVMYWYQQKSSQAPKLLFHYYDKDFNNEADTPDNFQSRRPNTSFCFLDIRSPGLGDTAMYLCATRDRSYEQYFGPGTRLTVT.